This entry lists 20 T cell receptor beta chains sequenced from one sample in a study of control samples from healthy donors and cancer patients. Produced via immunoSEQ multiplex PCR; TCRdb's table is partial and in-frame only. The sample includes over 120,000 clones, more than 85% seen only once; the top ten take about 3.2%. The sequencing input was blood. The receptors here all came from a man under 40 in good health.

This sequence joins TRBV20-1 and TRBJ2-7; D is undetermined. Germline V lookup: CDR1 DFQATT, CDR2 SNEGSKA (reference sequence). V was clipped by 0 bases and J by 3 bases, with 3 bases between them. The CDR3 has 11 residues. CDR3 in amino acids: CSARDYYEQYF. CDR3 DNA sequence: TGCAGTGCTAGAGATTACTACGAGCAGTACTTC.

This chain joins TRBV7-3 and TRBJ1-2; 7 nucleotides line up with TRBD1. V gave up 0 bases and J gave up 5 bases; unmatched junction bases: 6. The CDR3 contains 15 residues. Germline V gene data show CDR1 as SGHTA and CDR2 as FQGTGA. The CDR3, as DNA: TGTGCCAGCAGCTTAACCGGGACAGCGGGATATGGCTACACCTTC. Translated, it gives CASSLTGTAGYGYTF.

This clone was seen more than once but under ten times. The chain is built from TRBV27 and TRBJ2-3; D is uncertain. The CDR3 totals 14 residues. Looked up from germline, CDR1 is MNHEY and CDR2 is SMNVEV (reference sequence). V lost 0 bases and J 4 bases, leaving 8 bases between the germline ends. The CDR3 loop reads CASSLSDGADTQYF. For the CDR3, the DNA is TGTGCCAGCAGTTTATCAGACGGCGCAGATACGCAGTATTTT.

The chain recombines TRBV21-1 with TRBJ2-7; the table's D gene call, TRBD1, was not cross checked with the DNA. TRBV21-1 corresponds to a pseudogene. This CDR3 region has 15 residues. The CDR3 DNA sequence: TGTGCCAGCAGAAAAGGCGGACAGGTGTCCTACGAGCAGTACTTC. Translated: CASRKGGQVSYEQYF.

This clone was counted only a few times. The chain recombines TRBV5-4 with TRBJ1-1; the match to TRBD1 covers 10 bases. The CDR3 is made up of 14 amino acids. J was trimmed by 5 bases and V by 3 bases; bases with no gene match: 4. The V gene's germline CDR1 is SGHNT and CDR2 YYREEE (reference sequence). CDR3 residues: CASSSDRGHTEAFF. The CDR3 DNA reads TGTGCCAGCAGCTCCGACAGGGGGCATACTGAAGCTTTCTTT. Using reference TRBV5-4 and TRBJ1-1 for the parts outside the CDR3, the full variable domain is ETGVTQSPTHLIKTRGQQVTLRCSSQSGHNTVSWYQQALGQGPQFIFQYYREEENGRGNFPPRFSGLQFPNYSSELNVNALELDDSALYLCASSSDRGHTEAFFGQGTRLTVV.

This chain connects TRBV7-3 to TRBJ1-1, with D unclear. The CDR3 loop spans 13 amino acids. Trimming stripped 5 bases from V and 1 base from J, with 8 bases between. Germline V CDR1 and CDR2: SGHTA, FQGTGA. The CDR3 loop reads CASSTNTNTEAFF. CDR3 nucleotides: TGTGCCAGCAGCACCAACACGAACACTGAAGCTTTCTTT.

V is TRBV12-3 or TRBV12-4 and J is TRBJ1-5; the D gene is possibly TRBD1 (6 bases). Trimming removed 3 bases at V and 6 bases at J, with 9 bases between. The CDR3 consists of 13 residues. The CDR3 bases are TGTGCCAGCAGTTTGCAGGGGCGTCAGCCCCAGCATTTT. This encodes CASSLQGRQPQHF.

V gene TRBV7-2 combines with J gene TRBJ1-1, with D uncertain. The CDR3 is made up of 15 amino acids. CDR1 SGHTA and CDR2 FQGNSA come from the germline V gene. V was cut by 1 base and J by 6 bases, with 15 bases left in between. The CDR3 loop reads CASSLVARKAAEAFF. CDR3 nucleotides: TGTGCCAGCAGCTTAGTAGCCAGGAAGGCAGCTGAAGCTTTCTTT.

This clone was seen more than once but under ten times. The chain combines TRBV5-6 with TRBJ1-2, with D uncertain. The CDR3 totals 13 residues. V lost 4 bases and J lost 4, with 11 bases in between. Germline lookup yields CDR1 SGHDT and CDR2 YYEEEE. In DNA form, the CDR3 reads TGTGCCAGCAGCCTTGGTGCGAGCTATGGCTACACCTTC. It specifies CASSLGASYGYTF.

The chain combines TRBV12-3 or TRBV12-4 with TRBJ1-5; D is unresolved. There are 13 residues in the CDR3. V lost 3 bases and J lost 4, with 7 bases in between. CDR3 bases: TGTGCCAGCAGTTTCGGGCGGAATCAGCCCCAGCATTTT. This codes for CASSFGRNQPQHF.

V gene TRBV27 combines with J gene TRBJ1-2; maybe TRBD1 (6 bases). Trimming removed 4 bases at V and 4 bases at J, with 13 bases between. This CDR3 is built from 14 residues. CDR1 is MNHEY and CDR2 is SMNVEV in the germline V gene (reference sequence). CDR3 DNA sequence: TGTGCCAGCAGTTGGTCACAGGGAATCTATGGCTACACCTTC. Protein product: CASSWSQGIYGYTF.

V and J are TRBV11-2 and TRBJ2-7; D uncertain. V shed 2 bases and J shed 10 bases, with 9 bases lying between them. Germline V gene sequence: CDR1 SGHAT, CDR2 FQNNGV. CDR3 length: 11 residues. CDR3 region: CASSLPGPQYF. The CDR3 DNA reads as TGTGCCAGCAGCTTACCCGGGCCCCAGTACTTC.

The chain employs TRBV14 and TRBJ1-1, with TRBD1 matching over 7 bases. V was clipped by 1 base and J by 5 bases; unmatched bases: 10. There are 16 residues in the CDR3. Germline lookup yields CDR1 SGHDN and CDR2 FVKESK. The CDR3 loop reads CASSQARGGPRTEAFF. The CDR3 nucleotides read TGTGCCAGCAGCCAAGCAAGAGGGGGCCCGAGGACTGAAGCTTTCTTT.

In DNA form, the CDR3 reads TGTGCCAGCAGCCCATCTATCGGGTCTCGCTATGGCTACACCTTC. Its protein product is CASSPSIGSRYGYTF. The rearrangement links TRBV7-2 to TRBJ1-2; D unresolved. Germline CDR1 and CDR2: SGHTA and FQGNSA. V was clipped by 5 bases and J by 4 bases, with 17 bases between them. There are 15 residues in the CDR3.

This chain links TRBV28 with TRBJ2-7; D unclear. V lost 5 bases to trimming and J lost 5 bases, with 10 bases between them. The CDR3 spans 12 residues. In germline, CDR1 is MDHEN, CDR2 SYDVKM. CDR3 sequence reads: CASSKIRNEQYF. CDR3 bases: TGTGCCAGCAGTAAAATTCGGAACGAGCAGTACTTC.

This chain links TRBV5-1 with TRBJ2-1, with 8 bases lining up with TRBD2. Germline V gene data show CDR1 as SGHRS and CDR2 as YFSETQ. With 4 bases clipped from V and 0 bases from J, the junction kept 12 bases outside the gene matches. The CDR3 is made up of 18 amino acids. The CDR3 is CASSLNAGGRISYNEQFF. The CDR3 bases are TGCGCCAGCAGCCTCAACGCGGGGGGCAGAATCTCCTACAATGAGCAGTTCTTC.

The chain couples TRBV21-1 to TRBJ1-5. TRBV21-1 is a documented pseudogene. This CDR3 has 17 amino acids. In DNA, the CDR3 is TGTGCCAGCAGCAAAAGAAAGGCCCGCGCCAGCAATCAGCCCCAGCATTTT. It yields the protein CASSKRKARASNQPQHF.

J is TRBJ2-3 and V is TRBV10-1, with 9 positions matching TRBD2. From germline, CDR1 is WNHNN and CDR2 SYGVQD (reference sequence). The V gene end was trimmed by 6 bases and the J gene end by 0 bases; junction bases not matched to a gene: 4. The CDR3 length is 15 residues. CDR3: CASSPSGTSTDTQYF. CDR3 coding DNA: TGCGCCAGCAGCCCTAGCGGGACTAGCACAGATACGCAGTATTTT.

The chain recombines TRBV9 with TRBJ2-2; D remains unclear. Germline CDR1 SGDLS, CDR2 YYNGEE. The V and J ends lost 4 bases and 2 bases respectively, with 9 bases between them. This CDR3 is 14 amino acids long. The CDR3, as DNA: TGTGCCAGCAGCCCGGCAGATAACACCGGGGAGCTGTTTTTT. Amino acid sequence: CASSPADNTGELFF.

V gene TRBV28 combines with J gene TRBJ1-4, with D tentatively TRBD1 (5 bases). V was trimmed by 2 bases and J by 8 bases, leaving 15 bases between them. Germline V gene lookup returns CDR1 MDHEN and CDR2 SYDVKM. The CDR3 spans 15 residues. The CDR3 spells CASSLGLGLREKLFF. DNA of the CDR3: TGTGCCAGCAGTTTAGGGTTGGGACTTAGAGAAAAACTGTTTTTT.